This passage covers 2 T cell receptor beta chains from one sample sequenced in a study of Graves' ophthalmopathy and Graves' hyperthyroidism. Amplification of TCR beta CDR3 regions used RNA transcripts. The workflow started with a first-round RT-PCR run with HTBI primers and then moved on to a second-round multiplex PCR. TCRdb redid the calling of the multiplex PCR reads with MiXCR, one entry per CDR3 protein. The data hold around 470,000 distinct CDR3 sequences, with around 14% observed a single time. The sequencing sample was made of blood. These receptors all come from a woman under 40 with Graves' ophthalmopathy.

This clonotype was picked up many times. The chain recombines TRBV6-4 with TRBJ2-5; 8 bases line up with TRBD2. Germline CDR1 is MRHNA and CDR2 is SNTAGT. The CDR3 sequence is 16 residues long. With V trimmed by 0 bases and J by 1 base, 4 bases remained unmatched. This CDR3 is CASSDSASGPQETQYF. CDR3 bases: TGTGCCAGCAGTGACTCCGCTAGCGGGCCCCAAGAGACCCAGTACTTC.

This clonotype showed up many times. The CDR3 bases are TGTGCCAGCAGTGAAGCGCGGACAGGGTGGGAGGAGACCCAGTACTTC. Its translation is CASSEARTGWEETQYF. This chain joins TRBV6-1 and TRBJ2-5; 8 bases match TRBD1. Losses at the gene ends were 0 bases for V and 5 bases for J; bases not matched to a gene: 8. The CDR3 spans 16 residues. Germline V lookup: CDR1 MNHNS, CDR2 SASEGT.